The 27 T cell receptor beta chains given below trace back to one sample, sequenced in a study of cytomegalovirus exposure and HLA in healthy donors. 60 Vbeta and 13 Jbeta primers were used in PCR. Produced via immunoSEQ multiplex PCR; TCRdb's table is partial and in-frame only. This sample carries roughly 140,000 clones, around 80% of them seen once, and the ten largest clones take approximately 6.1%. The source material was PBMCs. These receptors originate from a man under 40 in good health and CMV-seropositive.

The table lists this clone with a few counts. V usage is TRBV5-1 and J usage is TRBJ1-2; 7 nucleotides line up with TRBD1. V was pared by 4 bases and J by 6 bases, with 9 bases of the junction left unmatched. The CDR3 runs to 14 residues. Germline V gives CDR1 SGHRS, CDR2 YFSETQ. The CDR3 reads CASSPGTDANGYTF. DNA of the CDR3: TGCGCCAGCAGCCCCGGGACAGATGCCAATGGCTACACCTTC. The full variable domain, with the rest looked up from reference TRBV5-1 and TRBJ1-2, is KAGVTQTPRYLIKTRGQQVTLSCSPISGHRSVSWYQQTPGQGLQFLFEYFSETQRNKGNFPGRFSGRQFSNSRSEMNVSTLELGDSALYLCASSPGTDANGYTFGSGTRLTVV.

This rearrangement joins TRBV6-5 to TRBJ2-2, with a possible D match to TRBD1 (6 bases). This CDR3 comprises 15 residues. Germline lookup yields CDR1 MNHEY and CDR2 SVGAGI. V lost 1 base and J 6 bases, leaving 12 bases between the germline ends. Here the CDR3 DNA reads TGTGCCAGCAGTTACTTCCCAGGGGCCCCCGGGGAGCTGTTTTTT. Amino acids: CASSYFPGAPGELFF.

The chain carries TRBV11-2 and TRBJ2-1; D is ambiguous. V was trimmed by 7 bases and J by 7 bases, leaving 14 bases between them. CDR3 size: 13 residues. Germline assignment: CDR1 SGHAT and CDR2 FQNNGV. The CDR3 DNA reads TGTGCCAGCAACCTAAATGAACAGAATGAGCAGTTCTTC. Translated: CASNLNEQNEQFF.

The V gene is TRBV5-1, the J gene TRBJ2-7; D may be TRBD1 (5 bases). Trimming shortened V by 0 bases and J by 2 bases, and 12 bases separated the two germline ends. Germline V gives CDR1 SGHRS, CDR2 YFSETQ. The CDR3 is made up of 15 amino acids. In DNA, the CDR3 is TGCGCCAGCAGCTTGGCCCTGGGGCCTACCTACGAGCAGTACTTC. This translates into CASSLALGPTYEQYF.

The V call is TRBV11-2, the J call TRBJ2-5; 15 positions agree with TRBD2. The J call is in doubt because the DNA end fits TRBJ2-7 better. Germline V gives CDR1 SGHAT, CDR2 FQNNGV. This CDR3 is built from 15 residues. In nucleotides, the CDR3 is TGTGCCAGCAGCTGGGGACTAGCGGGAGGCGTCGAGCAGTACTTC. Translating gives CASSWGLAGGVEQYF.

V and J are TRBV11-2 and TRBJ1-2, with 10 bases lining up with TRBD1. Germline assignment: CDR1 SGHAT and CDR2 FQNNGV. The J segment lost 7 bases and the V segment lost 5 bases, leaving 4 bases of the junction unmatched. CDR3 length: 13 residues. CDR3 in DNA: TGTGCCAGCAGCCCGACAGGGGGCTTTGGCTACACCTTC. It codes for CASSPTGGFGYTF.

The chain links TRBV29-1 to TRBJ1-2, with 7 bases matching TRBD1. The CDR3 sequence is 14 residues long. Germline V gene sequence: CDR1 SQVTM, CDR2 ANQGSEA. The J segment lost 5 bases and the V segment lost 4 bases, leaving 10 bases of the junction unmatched. CDR3 bases: TGCAGCGTTGGATCACCGGGACAGCCTTATGGCTACACCTTC. This gives the protein CSVGSPGQPYGYTF.

The count of this clone is one. This sequence joins TRBV5-1 and TRBJ2-3; the D gene is possibly TRBD1 (5 bases). V gave up 4 bases and J gave up 3 bases, with 15 bases separating them. Germline CDR1 is SGHRS and CDR2 is YFSETQ. CDR3 size: 15 residues. Written as DNA, the CDR3 is TGCGCCAGCAGCAGTCAGGGAAGAGTGACAGATACGCAGTATTTT. Translating gives CASSSQGRVTDTQYF.

The rearrangement joins TRBV27 to TRBJ1-6; 7 positions match TRBD1. V shed 6 bases and J 9 bases; nucleotides not matched to a gene: 11. CDR1 and CDR2 (germline): MNHEY, SMNVEV (reference sequence). The length of the CDR3 is 15 residues. CDR3: CASSYRGGKGSPLHF. The CDR3 DNA is TGTGCCAGCAGCTACAGGGGAGGAAAGGGTTCACCCCTCCACTTT.

This clone has only one observation. The chain uses TRBV5-6 and TRBJ1-5, with D unresolved. This CDR3 region has 17 residues. Between the trimmed V and J ends, which lost 0 bases and 0 bases, there was a span of 13 bases. Germline V gene data show CDR1 as SGHDT and CDR2 as YYEEEE. The CDR3 region has the DNA TGTGCCAGCAGCTTGGGGCAGGCCAGACGTAGCAATCAGCCCCAGCATTTT. This translates into CASSLGQARRSNQPQHF. The whole variable domain, remainder taken from reference TRBV5-6 and TRBJ1-5, is DAGVTQSPTHLIKTRGQQVTLRCSPKSGHDTVSWYQQALGQGPQFIFQYYEEEERQRGNFPDRFSGHQFPNYSSELNVNALLLGDSALYLCASSLGQARRSNQPQHFGDGTRLSIL.

CDR3 sequence: CASSSHRQGGSYGYTF. As DNA, the CDR3 is TGTGCCAGCAGTTCCCATAGGCAGGGGGGTAGTTATGGCTACACCTTC. V gene TRBV28 combines with J gene TRBJ1-2, with TRBD1 matching 7 bases. The CDR3 sequence is 16 residues long. After removal of 4 bases from V and 5 bases from J, the junction contained 13 bases not matched to a gene. From germline, CDR1 is MDHEN and CDR2 SYDVKM.

This clone was counted a few times. The chain employs TRBV4-1 and TRBJ2-1, with D maybe TRBD1 (6 bases). Trimming took 4 bases from V and 6 from J, leaving 13 bases between them. Germline V gene sequence: CDR1 MGHRA, CDR2 YSYEKL. This CDR3 has 14 residues. CDR3 nucleotides: TGCGCCAGCAGCCCAGGCCTCAGGGGCAATGAGCAGTTCTTC. Its translation is CASSPGLRGNEQFF.

This clone was seen a handful of times. The rearrangement uses TRBV29-1 and TRBJ2-5; D remains unclear. Germline lookup yields CDR1 SQVTM and CDR2 ANQGSEA. The CDR3 has 10 amino acids. V was pared by 2 bases and J by 4 bases, with 2 bases between. CDR3 in DNA: TGCAGCGTTGAACTAGAGACCCAGTACTTC. It is translated as CSVELETQYF.

The chain has TRBV28 and TRBJ2-4; 9 bases align to TRBD1. The V gene end was trimmed by 4 bases and the J gene end by 4 bases; junction bases not matched to a gene: 5. The CDR3 length is 15 residues. The V gene's germline CDR1 is MDHEN and CDR2 SYDVKM. The DNA of the CDR3 is TGTGCCAGCAGTTCACCAGGGACAGGGAAAAACATTCAGTACTTC. Its translation: CASSSPGTGKNIQYF.

This clone was counted only a few times. V and J are TRBV27 and TRBJ1-5; no clear D gene. The V and J ends lost 6 bases and 0 bases respectively, with 9 bases between them. This CDR3 has 14 residues. CDR1 is MNHEY, CDR2 SMNVEV, per germline (reference sequence). The CDR3 loop is CASSLVYSNQPQHF. The CDR3 bases are TGTGCCAGCAGCCTCGTATATAGCAATCAGCCCCAGCATTTT.

This clone appeared once. This chain links TRBV15 with TRBJ1-4; TRBD1 is a possible D gene (6 bases). Per the germline V gene, CDR1 is LNHNV and CDR2 is YYDKDF (reference sequence). V was trimmed by 6 bases and J by 4 bases, leaving 15 bases between them. The CDR3 length is 15 residues. The CDR3 coding sequence is TGTGCCACCAGAATAGTCGGACAGATTAATGAAAAACTGTTTTTT. As protein: CATRIVGQINEKLFF.

The chain joins TRBV29-1 to TRBJ2-7; 7 bases match TRBD1. The CDR3 runs 12 residues. Losses at the gene ends were 6 bases for V and 1 base for J; bases not matched to a gene: 3. CDR1 and CDR2 (germline): SQVTM, ANQGSEA. The CDR3: CSVGRGSYEQYF. CDR3 bases: TGCAGCGTGGGCAGGGGGTCCTACGAGCAGTACTTC.

The CDR3 DNA follows: TGTGCCAGCAGCTCCCTGACTAGCGGGAAAACCGGGGAGCTGTTTTTT. Translation gives CASSSLTSGKTGELFF. This sequence joins TRBV7-2 and TRBJ2-2; the match to TRBD2 covers 11 bases. Per the germline V gene, CDR1 is SGHTA and CDR2 is FQGNSA. This CDR3 has 16 residues. After removal of 4 bases from V and 5 bases from J, the junction contained 6 bases not matched to a gene.

This chain connects TRBV4-1 to TRBJ1-5; 11 nucleotides align to TRBD1. J lost 6 bases, V lost 4 bases, and 2 bases had no gene match. Germline values: CDR1 MGHRA, CDR2 YSYEKL. The CDR3 totals 14 residues. The DNA for the CDR3 is TGCGCCAGCAGCCGAGGACAGGGGGCTCAGCCCCAGCATTTT. This codes for CASSRGQGAQPQHF.

The rearrangement links TRBV6-1 to TRBJ1-4; tentatively, D is TRBD1 (5 bases). There are 14 residues in the CDR3. V was shortened by 7 bases and J by 5 bases, with 14 bases between the two germline ends. The germline V gene encodes CDR1 MNHNS and CDR2 SASEGT. This CDR3 is CASNLGGVNEKLFF. CDR3 nucleotide sequence: TGTGCCAGCAACCTGGGGGGGGTAAATGAAAAACTGTTTTTT.

The chain joins TRBV7-2 to TRBJ2-7; 8 bases match TRBD2. V lost 4 bases and J lost 2; bases outside the gene matches: 10. The CDR3 spans 16 residues. Per germline, CDR1 SGHTA and CDR2 FQGNSA. For the CDR3, the DNA is TGTGCCAGCAGCTCCCAGGTGGTAGCGGGACCCTACGAGCAGTACTTC. Translated: CASSSQVVAGPYEQYF.

This chain connects TRBV14 to TRBJ2-1; 11 bases are a match to TRBD2. Germline V gives CDR1 SGHDN, CDR2 FVKESK. Unmatched junction bases numbered 7, after V lost 10 bases and J lost 5 bases. There are 14 residues in the CDR3. CDR3 residues: CAKPGLAVNNEQFF. As DNA, the CDR3 is TGTGCCAAACCGGGACTAGCGGTTAACAATGAGCAGTTCTTC.

The chain uses TRBV18 and TRBJ1-6, with 9 bases that match TRBD1. Germline V gene data show CDR1 as KGHSH and CDR2 as LQKENI. V was clipped by 5 bases and J by 9 bases; unmatched bases: 8. This CDR3 has 15 amino acids. CDR3 in DNA: TGTGCCAGCTCATTGTCCGGGACAGGGATTTCACCCCTCCACTTT. The encoded protein is CASSLSGTGISPLHF.

This clone was counted between two and nine times. This chain links TRBV7-2 with TRBJ2-2; TRBD1 matches at 9 bases. The V and J ends lost 5 bases and 3 bases, in that order; junction bases with no gene match: 4. The germline gives CDR1 SGHTA, CDR2 FQGNSA. CDR3 length: 15 residues. The CDR3 reads CASSIQGADTGELFF. As DNA, the CDR3 is TGTGCCAGCAGCATACAGGGGGCGGACACCGGGGAGCTGTTTTTT.

J is TRBJ1-5 and V is TRBV6-6, with D unclear. Trimming shortened V by 0 bases and J by 5 bases, and 5 bases separated the two germline ends. The germline gives CDR1 MNHNY, CDR2 SVGAGI (reference sequence). The CDR3 length is 13 residues. CDR3 bases: TGTGCCAGCAGTTACTCCCGAGATCAGCCCCAGCATTTT. Its protein product is CASSYSRDQPQHF.

The rearrangement uses TRBV5-1 and TRBJ1-5; no clear D gene. The V end lost 4 bases, the J end lost 6 bases, and 11 bases lay between the germline ends. This CDR3 comprises 13 residues. CDR1 and CDR2 from the germline V gene are SGHRS and YFSETQ. DNA of the CDR3: TGCGCCAGCAGCGTGGAAGGCGGTCAGCCCCAGCATTTT. This gives the protein CASSVEGGQPQHF.

The gene calls are TRBV6-5 and TRBJ1-1; TRBD1 matches at 11 bases. The CDR3 runs 15 residues. The germline CDR1 and CDR2 sequences are MNHEY and SVGAGI. Trimming cost V 0 bases and J 4 bases; bases outside gene matches: 1. CDR3 nucleotide sequence: TGTGCCAGCAGTTACTCGGGACAGGGGGGCACTGAAGCTTTCTTT. Its protein product is CASSYSGQGGTEAFF.